These 23 T cell receptor beta chains were sequenced from one sample in a study of blood T cells in healthy people across ages. Next came a second PCR, run for about 7 to 12 cycles, which used a sample-barcoded 5' primer along with a J-beta primer mix. TCRdb analysed the 5' RACE reads with MiXCR anew, one entry per CDR3 protein. Among about 1.8 million distinct CDR3 sequences listed, around 50% were seen once. The sequenced sample consisted of blood. These receptors came from a woman in her thirties or forties in good health.

The chain employs TRBV10-3 and TRBJ2-5; 13 nucleotides match TRBD2. The germline CDR1 and CDR2 sequences are ENHRY and SYGVKD. The CDR3 runs to 14 residues. V lost 5 bases to trimming and J lost 5 bases; unmatched junction nucleotides: 2. The CDR3: CAISRTSGGETQYF. DNA for the CDR3: TGTGCCATCAGTCGGACTAGCGGGGGTGAGACCCAGTACTTC.

This rearrangement joins TRBV6-6 to TRBJ2-5; 8 bases are a match to TRBD1. Germline V gene lookup returns CDR1 MNHNY and CDR2 SVGAGI (reference sequence). V shed 6 bases, J shed 4 bases, and the junction held 13 bases outside the gene matches. The CDR3 consists of 16 residues. DNA for the CDR3: TGTGCCAGCAGCTACCGCAGACAGGGGTCGGGAGAGACCCAGTACTTC. It encodes CASSYRRQGSGETQYF.

This clonotype was counted a few times. V is TRBV28 and J is TRBJ1-1, with 9 bases that match TRBD1. Germline V gives CDR1 MDHEN, CDR2 SYDVKM. V dropped 6 bases and J dropped 3; count of bases not matched to a gene: 5. The CDR3 extends over 14 amino acids. In DNA, the CDR3 is TGTGCCAGCAGACCAGGACAGGGGCACACTGAAGCTTTCTTT. It translates to CASRPGQGHTEAFF.

This sequence joins TRBV5-1 and TRBJ1-4; a weak D match, TRBD1 (6 bases). CDR3 length equals 16 residues. Germline lookup yields CDR1 SGHRS and CDR2 YFSETQ. Trimming took off 2 bases at V and 1 base at J, with 12 bases between the two ends. CDR3 residues: CASSLNRAVTNEKLFF. CDR3 sequence (DNA): TGCGCCAGCAGCTTAAACAGGGCGGTAACTAATGAAAAACTGTTTTTT.

J is TRBJ2-1 and V is TRBV5-1; D may be TRBD1 (5 bases). CDR3 length: 14 amino acids. The V gene's germline CDR1 is SGHRS and CDR2 YFSETQ. V dropped 9 bases and J dropped 0 bases, with 13 bases sitting between them. The CDR3 protein is CANVNRSSYNEQFF. The CDR3 DNA reads TGCGCCAATGTGAACAGGAGCTCCTACAATGAGCAGTTCTTC.

The J gene is TRBJ1-1, the V gene TRBV6-5; no reliable D call. The germline V gene has CDR1 MNHEY and CDR2 SVGAGI. This CDR3 spans 13 amino acids. Trimming took off 8 bases at V and 1 base at J, with 11 bases between the two ends. CDR3 protein: CASRTDPNTEAFF. CDR3 nucleotide sequence: TGTGCCAGCCGTACCGACCCGAACACTGAAGCTTTCTTT.

The chain joins TRBV6-5 to TRBJ1-6, with no clear D. The CDR3 loop spans 14 amino acids. Germline V gene lookup returns CDR1 MNHEY and CDR2 SVGAGI. Trimming stripped 6 bases from V and 4 bases from J, with 10 bases between. CDR3 sequence: CASRRDPYNSPLHF. The CDR3, as DNA: TGTGCCAGCAGGAGAGACCCTTATAATTCACCCCTCCACTTT.

This clonotype was seen more than once but under ten times. The rearrangement links TRBV11-2 to TRBJ2-1; a possible D gene is TRBD1 (6 bases). This CDR3 comprises 15 residues. Trimming shortened V by 1 base and J by 7 bases, and 14 bases separated the two germline ends. Germline V gene sequence: CDR1 SGHAT, CDR2 FQNNGV. Here the CDR3 DNA reads TGTGCCAGCAGCTTAGGCACAGGGAATTGGAATGAGCAGTTCTTC. Protein product: CASSLGTGNWNEQFF.

This clonotype was observed many times. This sequence joins TRBV4-1 and TRBJ2-7, with D possibly being TRBD1 (6 bases). The ends were cut back, 1 base at V and 3 bases at J, with 13 bases in the middle. Germline CDR1 and CDR2: MGHRA and YSYEKL. The length of the CDR3 is 15 residues. CDR3 coding DNA: TGCGCCAGCAGCCAAGTCCCAGGACAGAACTACGAGCAGTACTTC. It encodes CASSQVPGQNYEQYF.

The CDR3 reads CASAPRPQPNQPQHF. CDR3 nucleotide sequence: TGTGCCAGCGCCCCAAGACCACAGCCCAATCAGCCCCAGCATTTT. This chain connects TRBV27 to TRBJ1-5; D is unresolved. V dropped 8 bases and J dropped 3 bases, with 17 bases sitting between them. CDR1 and CDR2 (germline): MNHEY, SMNVEV (reference sequence). This CDR3 has 15 residues.

The chain uses TRBV5-6 and TRBJ2-7, with TRBD1 matching 10 bases. This CDR3 has 17 residues. Germline V CDR1 and CDR2: SGHDT, YYEEEE. The V gene end was trimmed by 3 bases and the J gene end by 4 bases; junction bases not matched to a gene: 13. The CDR3 loop is CASSSGTGDSRTYEQYF. The CDR3 DNA reads as TGTGCCAGCAGCTCAGGGACAGGGGATTCAAGAACTTACGAGCAGTACTTC.

This chain connects TRBV27 to TRBJ2-1, with no clear D. CDR3 size: 13 residues. V lost 3 bases to trimming and J lost 2 bases, with 5 bases between them. Per the germline V gene, CDR1 is MNHEY and CDR2 is SMNVEV (reference sequence). Here the CDR3 reads CASSFAPYNEQFF. DNA of the CDR3: TGTGCCAGCAGTTTTGCACCCTACAATGAGCAGTTCTTC.

The sample holds a few counts of this clonotype. The chain couples TRBV7-8 to TRBJ2-7, with D tentatively TRBD1 (5 bases). CDR1 is SGHVS and CDR2 is FQNEAQ in the germline V gene. V lost 3 bases and J lost 4, with 10 bases in between. The CDR3 has 13 amino acids. In DNA, the CDR3 is TGTGCCAGCAGCTTCTTCGACAGTTACGAGCAGTACTTC. Protein sequence: CASSFFDSYEQYF.

This clonotype was seen a few times. The V call is TRBV20-1, the J call TRBJ2-3; the D is unclear. Trimming removed 2 bases at V and 0 bases at J, with 12 bases between. The CDR3 is made up of 15 amino acids. The germline CDR1 and CDR2 sequences are DFQATT and SNEGSKA (reference sequence). CDR3 in DNA: TGCAGTGCTAGACCGAGCTCCTCGAGCACAGATACGCAGTATTTT. Amino acid sequence: CSARPSSSSTDTQYF.

On this clonotype itself: One junction end does not reproduce the germline sequence, and a read error may be involved. The chain recombines TRBV9 with TRBJ1-4; unclear D gene. The CDR3 sequence is 15 residues long. Germline V CDR1 and CDR2: SGDLS, YYNGEE. CDR3 sequence: CASSGGQPTNEKLFF. DNA for the CDR3: TGTGCCAGCAGCGGTGGGCAGCCAACTAATGAAAAGCTGTTTTTT.

This clonotype occurred a few times. The chain is built from TRBV27 and TRBJ2-7; TRBD2 aligns across 11 bases. The CDR3 has 16 amino acids. The germline gives CDR1 MNHEY, CDR2 SMNVEV (reference sequence). V dropped 5 bases and J dropped 3; count of bases not matched to a gene: 9. CDR3 residues: CASSLTSGDILYEQYF. As DNA, the CDR3 is TGTGCCAGCAGTCTGACTAGCGGGGACATCCTCTACGAGCAGTACTTC.

The chain joins TRBV18 to TRBJ1-2, with 7 bases identical to TRBD1. This CDR3 contains 16 residues. Germline V lookup: CDR1 KGHSH, CDR2 LQKENI. Trimming cost V 1 base and J 8 bases; bases outside gene matches: 13. CDR3 in amino acids: CASSPLDRAPSGGYTF. CDR3 DNA: TGTGCCAGCTCACCACTAGACAGGGCCCCCTCCGGCGGCTACACCTTC.

This chain links TRBV2 with TRBJ2-3; 11 bases agree with TRBD1. This CDR3 contains 14 residues. Trimming cost V 7 bases and J 4 bases; bases outside gene matches: 4. Germline CDR1 is SNHLY and CDR2 is FYNNEI. CDR3 residues: CASNRDRGSDTQYF. Here the CDR3 DNA reads TGTGCCAGCAACCGGGACAGGGGGTCAGATACGCAGTATTTT.

The chain combines TRBV5-1 with TRBJ2-1; D is unresolved. CDR3 length: 15 amino acids. CDR1 is SGHRS and CDR2 is YFSETQ in the germline V gene. The V and J ends lost 0 bases and 4 bases respectively, with 11 bases between them. The CDR3 DNA follows: TGCGCCAGCAGCTTGGAGTTCGCACCTTACAATGAGCAGTTCTTC. As protein: CASSLEFAPYNEQFF.

V usage is TRBV6-6 and J usage is TRBJ2-1; 9 bases agree with TRBD1. The CDR3 is 12 residues long. Germline V gene sequence: CDR1 MNHNY, CDR2 SVGAGI (reference sequence). With V trimmed by 5 bases and J by 9 bases, 2 bases remained unmatched. In DNA form, the CDR3 reads TGTGCCAGCAGTAGGACAGGGGTTGAGCAGTTCTTC. This encodes CASSRTGVEQFF.

V gene TRBV7-3 combines with J gene TRBJ2-1; D call uncertain. Trimming removed 2 bases at V and 5 bases at J, with 7 bases between. This CDR3 spans 13 amino acids. Germline CDR1 is SGHTA and CDR2 is FQGTGA. This CDR3 is CASSLQRDNEQFF. In DNA, the CDR3 is TGTGCCAGCAGCTTACAAAGAGACAATGAGCAGTTCTTC.

The chain uses TRBV21-1 and TRBJ2-5; the table names TRBD2, a call not compared with the DNA. TRBV21-1 is a pseudogene segment. The CDR3 is 18 amino acids. The CDR3 DNA is TGTGCCAGCAGCAGAGAGGGACTAGCGGGGGGAACGTTGGAGACCCAGTACTTC. Its protein product is CASSREGLAGGTLETQYF.

This sequence joins TRBV29-1 and TRBJ2-1, with D possibly called TRBD1 or TRBD2 (5 bases each). The ends were cut back, 8 bases at V and 1 base at J, with 12 bases in the middle. The CDR3 totals 13 residues. Per germline, CDR1 SQVTM and CDR2 ANQGSEA. The CDR3 DNA reads as TGCAGCCTGGGACGGGCTTCCTACAATGAGCAGTTCTTC. Translating gives CSLGRASYNEQFF.